Presented here are 7 T cell receptor beta chains from one specimen sequenced in a study of T cell responses to AZD1222 COVID-19 vaccine. Libraries were prepared by immunoSEQ multiplex PCR; TCRdb keeps only in-frame clonotypes and omits some of them. The sample has 40,000 to 55,000 clones; less than 95% are singletons. This specimen consisted of peripheral blood, obtained 28 days after the second AZD1222 dose. The receptors derive from an adult who received the AZD1222 COVID-19 vaccine.

This chain connects TRBV7-2 to TRBJ1-2, with unresolved D. Between the trimmed V and J ends, which lost 5 bases and 4 bases, there was a span of 5 bases. The CDR3 runs to 11 residues. The germline CDR1 and CDR2 sequences are SGHTA and FQGNSA. DNA of the CDR3: TGTGCCAGCAGCCGTAGCTATGGCTACACCTTC. It is translated as CASSRSYGYTF.

The chain is built from TRBV11-2 and TRBJ2-4, with D possibly matching TRBD2 (5 bases). The V end lost 3 bases, the J end lost 8 bases, and 14 bases lay between the germline ends. Germline V gene data show CDR1 as SGHAT and CDR2 as FQNNGV. The CDR3 is 14 residues long. The chain's CDR3 is CASSLDPKGDIQYF. The CDR3 region has the DNA TGTGCCAGCAGCTTGGACCCGAAGGGAGACATTCAGTACTTC.

The V gene is TRBV9, the J gene TRBJ2-1; no reliable D call. Germline values: CDR1 SGDLS, CDR2 YYNGEE. V dropped 0 bases and J dropped 1 base, with 5 bases sitting between them. The CDR3 has 14 amino acids. CDR3 coding DNA: TGTGCCAGCAGCGTAGCCGGTTCCTACAATGAGCAGTTCTTC. Amino acids: CASSVAGSYNEQFF.

The chain employs TRBV5-1 and TRBJ2-5; 12 positions match TRBD1. The CDR3 is 18 residues long. The V gene end was trimmed by 4 bases and the J gene end by 5 bases; junction bases not matched to a gene: 15. The germline V gene has CDR1 SGHRS and CDR2 YFSETQ. The CDR3 sequence is CASSPGQGALKGSETQYF. The DNA of the CDR3 is TGCGCCAGCAGCCCGGGACAGGGGGCGCTTAAAGGTTCGGAGACCCAGTACTTC.

The rearrangement joins TRBV7-2 to TRBJ1-3; D ambiguous. V lost 5 bases, J lost 1 base, and 15 bases lay in between. Germline CDR1 is SGHTA and CDR2 is FQGNSA. This CDR3 comprises 16 residues. The chain's CDR3 is CASSLNQVGSGNTIYF. The CDR3 nucleotides are TGTGCCAGCAGCCTAAATCAAGTGGGGTCTGGAAACACCATATATTTT.

This sequence joins TRBV7-7 and TRBJ2-1; no definite D call. Per the germline V gene, CDR1 is SSHAT and CDR2 is FNYEAQ (reference sequence). V lost 5 bases and J 5 bases, leaving 13 bases between the germline ends. The CDR3 contains 14 residues. The CDR3 coding sequence is TGTGCCAGCAGCCCTGCAACTGGGAACAATGAGCAGTTCTTC. Its protein is CASSPATGNNEQFF.

The chain employs TRBV9 and TRBJ2-3; the match to TRBD2 covers 8 bases. Germline V CDR1 and CDR2: SGDLS, YYNGEE. CDR3 length: 15 amino acids. Trimming took 4 bases from V and 1 from J; bases not matched to a gene: 5. In DNA form, the CDR3 reads TGTGCCAGCAGCACCGGGGGGGCGGGCACAGATACGCAGTATTTT. Its protein is CASSTGGAGTDTQYF.